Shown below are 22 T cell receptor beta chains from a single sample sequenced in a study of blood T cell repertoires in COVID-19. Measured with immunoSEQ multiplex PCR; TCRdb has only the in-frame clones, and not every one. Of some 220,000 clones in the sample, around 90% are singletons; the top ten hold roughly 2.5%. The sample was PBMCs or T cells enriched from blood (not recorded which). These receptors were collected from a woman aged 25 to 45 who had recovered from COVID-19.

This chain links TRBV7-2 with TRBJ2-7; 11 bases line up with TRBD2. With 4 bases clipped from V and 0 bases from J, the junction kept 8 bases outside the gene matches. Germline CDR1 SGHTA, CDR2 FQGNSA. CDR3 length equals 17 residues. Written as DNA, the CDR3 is TGTGCCAGCAGCTCCTATAAACTAGCGGGGGTCTCCTACGAGCAGTACTTC. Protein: CASSSYKLAGVSYEQYF. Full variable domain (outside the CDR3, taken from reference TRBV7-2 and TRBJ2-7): GAGVSQSPSNKVTEKGKDVELRCDPISGHTALYWYRQSLGQGLEFLIYFQGNSAPDKSGLPSDRFSAERTGGSVSTLTIQRTQQEDSAVYLCASSSYKLAGVSYEQYFGPGTRLTVT.

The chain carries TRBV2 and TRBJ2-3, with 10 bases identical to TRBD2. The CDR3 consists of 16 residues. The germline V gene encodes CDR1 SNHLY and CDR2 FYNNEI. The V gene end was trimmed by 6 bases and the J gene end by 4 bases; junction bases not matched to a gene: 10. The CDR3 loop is CASSEILAGRSDTQYF. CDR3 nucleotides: TGTGCCAGCAGCGAAATACTAGCGGGGAGGTCAGATACGCAGTATTTT.

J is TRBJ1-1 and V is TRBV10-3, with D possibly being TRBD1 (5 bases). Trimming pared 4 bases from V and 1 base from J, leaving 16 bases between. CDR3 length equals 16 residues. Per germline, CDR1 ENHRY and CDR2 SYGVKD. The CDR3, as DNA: TGTGCCATCAGTGCATCCATCCTGACAGAGAACACTGAAGCTTTCTTT. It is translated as CAISASILTENTEAFF.

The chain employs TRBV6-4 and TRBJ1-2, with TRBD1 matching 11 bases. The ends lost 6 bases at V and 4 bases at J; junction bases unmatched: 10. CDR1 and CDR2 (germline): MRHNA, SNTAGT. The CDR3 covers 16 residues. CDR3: CASSSGTGGNRYGYTF. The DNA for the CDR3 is TGTGCCAGCAGCTCCGGGACAGGGGGAAATCGCTATGGCTACACCTTC.

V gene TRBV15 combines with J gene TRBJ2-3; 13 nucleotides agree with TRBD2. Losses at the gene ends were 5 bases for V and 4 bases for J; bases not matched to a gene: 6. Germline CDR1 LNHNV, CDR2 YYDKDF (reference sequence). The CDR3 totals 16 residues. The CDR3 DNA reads TGTGCCACCAGCCCCCGACTAGCGGGGGGCCCAGATACGCAGTATTTT. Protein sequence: CATSPRLAGGPDTQYF.

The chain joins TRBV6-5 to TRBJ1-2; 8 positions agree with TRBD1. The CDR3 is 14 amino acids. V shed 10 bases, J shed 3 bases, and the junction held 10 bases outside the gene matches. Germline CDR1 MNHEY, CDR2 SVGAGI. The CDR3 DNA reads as TGTGCCACCTCGTACAGGGGGACCGACTATGGCTACACCTTC. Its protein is CATSYRGTDYGYTF.

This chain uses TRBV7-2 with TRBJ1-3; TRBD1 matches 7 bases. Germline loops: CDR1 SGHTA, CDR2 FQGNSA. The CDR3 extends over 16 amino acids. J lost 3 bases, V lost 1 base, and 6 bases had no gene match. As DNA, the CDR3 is TGTGCCAGCAGCTTAGAAAGAGACAGGGTTGGAAACACCATATATTTT. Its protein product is CASSLERDRVGNTIYF. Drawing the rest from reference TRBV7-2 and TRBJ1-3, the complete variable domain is GAGVSQSPSNKVTEKGKDVELRCDPISGHTALYWYRQSLGQGLEFLIYFQGNSAPDKSGLPSDRFSAERTGGSVSTLTIQRTQQEDSAVYLCASSLERDRVGNTIYFGEGSWLTVV.

This CDR3 is CASRLTGGGNTIYF. CDR3 bases: TGTGCCAGCCGCCTGACAGGGGGAGGAAACACCATATATTTT. V usage is TRBV2 and J usage is TRBJ1-3; 9 bases align to TRBD1. Germline V CDR1 and CDR2: SNHLY, FYNNEI. J gave up 4 bases and V 8 bases, and 6 bases lay outside the gene matches. The CDR3 is 14 amino acids.

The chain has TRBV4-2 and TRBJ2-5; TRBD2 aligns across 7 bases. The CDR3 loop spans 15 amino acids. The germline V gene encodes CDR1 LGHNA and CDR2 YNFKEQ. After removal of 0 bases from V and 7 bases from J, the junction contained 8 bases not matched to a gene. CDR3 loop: CASSQEKAGTWTQYF. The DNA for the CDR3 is TGTGCCAGCAGCCAAGAAAAAGCGGGGACGTGGACCCAGTACTTC.

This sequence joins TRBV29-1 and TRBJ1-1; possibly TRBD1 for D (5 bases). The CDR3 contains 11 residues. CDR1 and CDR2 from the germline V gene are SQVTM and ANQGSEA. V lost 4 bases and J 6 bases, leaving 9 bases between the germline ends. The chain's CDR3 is CSVAGRAEAFF. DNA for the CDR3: TGCAGCGTTGCAGGGAGGGCTGAAGCTTTCTTT.

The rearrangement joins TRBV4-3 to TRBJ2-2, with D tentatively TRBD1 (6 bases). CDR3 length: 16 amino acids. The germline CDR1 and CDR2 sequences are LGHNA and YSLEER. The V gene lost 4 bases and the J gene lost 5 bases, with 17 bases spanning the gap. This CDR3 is CASSLYWTADTGELFF. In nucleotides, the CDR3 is TGCGCCAGCAGCCTTTATTGGACAGCGGATACCGGGGAGCTGTTTTTT.

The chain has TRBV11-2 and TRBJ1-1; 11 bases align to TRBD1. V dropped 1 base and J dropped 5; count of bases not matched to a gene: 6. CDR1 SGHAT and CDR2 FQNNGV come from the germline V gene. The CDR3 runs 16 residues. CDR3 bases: TGTGCCAGCAGCTTAGCCCAGGGACAGGGGGGGACTGAAGCTTTCTTT. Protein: CASSLAQGQGGTEAFF.

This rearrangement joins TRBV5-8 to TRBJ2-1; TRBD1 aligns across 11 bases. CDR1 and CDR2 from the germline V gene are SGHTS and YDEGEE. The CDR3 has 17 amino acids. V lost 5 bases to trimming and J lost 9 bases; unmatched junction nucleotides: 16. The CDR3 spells CASSRQGGTGGIVEQFF. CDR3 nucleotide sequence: TGTGCCAGCAGTCGCCAAGGGGGGACAGGGGGTATTGTTGAGCAGTTCTTC.

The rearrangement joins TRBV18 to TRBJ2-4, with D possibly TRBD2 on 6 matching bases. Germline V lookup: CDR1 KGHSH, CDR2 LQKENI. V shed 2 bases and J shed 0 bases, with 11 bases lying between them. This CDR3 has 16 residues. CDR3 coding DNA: TGTGCCAGCTCACCAGCGGGGCCCCTAGCCAAAAACATTCAGTACTTC. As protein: CASSPAGPLAKNIQYF.

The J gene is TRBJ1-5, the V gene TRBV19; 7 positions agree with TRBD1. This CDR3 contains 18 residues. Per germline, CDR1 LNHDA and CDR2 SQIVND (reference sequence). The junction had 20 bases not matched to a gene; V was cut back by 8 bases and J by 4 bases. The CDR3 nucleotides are TGTGCCAGTCGCGAAGACCAAACGACAGGGAGTCGTAATCAGCCCCAGCATTTT. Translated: CASREDQTTGSRNQPQHF.

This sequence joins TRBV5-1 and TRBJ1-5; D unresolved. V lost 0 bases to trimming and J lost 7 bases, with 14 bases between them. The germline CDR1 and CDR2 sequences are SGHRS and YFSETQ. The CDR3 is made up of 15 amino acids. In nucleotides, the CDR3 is TGCGCCAGCAGCTTGGAAGGAGGGTCGCGGCAGCCCCAGCATTTT. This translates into CASSLEGGSRQPQHF.

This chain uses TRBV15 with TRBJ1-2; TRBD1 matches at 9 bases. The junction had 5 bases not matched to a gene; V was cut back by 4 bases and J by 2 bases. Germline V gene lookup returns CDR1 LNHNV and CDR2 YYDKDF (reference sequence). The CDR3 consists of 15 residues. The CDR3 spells CATSNSGTGNYGYTF. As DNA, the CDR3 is TGTGCCACCAGCAACTCCGGGACAGGGAACTATGGCTACACCTTC.

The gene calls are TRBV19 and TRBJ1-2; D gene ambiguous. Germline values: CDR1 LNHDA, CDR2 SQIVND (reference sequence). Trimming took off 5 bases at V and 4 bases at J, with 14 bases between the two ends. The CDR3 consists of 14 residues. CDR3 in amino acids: CASSLDGEFYGYTF. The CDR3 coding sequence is TGTGCCAGTAGTCTCGACGGGGAATTCTATGGCTACACCTTC.

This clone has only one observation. In nucleotides, the CDR3 is TGTGCCAGCAGCCACTCCGGGACAGGGGCCTTCTCTGGAAACACCATATATTTT. Its translation is CASSHSGTGAFSGNTIYF. The chain links TRBV7-9 to TRBJ1-3; 10 positions match TRBD1. CDR3 length: 18 amino acids. Germline-derived CDR1 and CDR2 are SEHNR and FQNEAQ (reference sequence). With 5 bases clipped from V and 0 bases from J, the junction kept 10 bases outside the gene matches. Filled out from reference TRBV7-9 and TRBJ1-3, the complete variable domain reads DTGVSQNPRHKITKRGQNVTFRCDPISEHNRLYWYRQTLGQGPEFLTYFQNEAQLEKSRLLSDRFSAERPKGSFSTLEIQRTEQGDSAMYLCASSHSGTGAFSGNTIYFGEGSWLTVV.

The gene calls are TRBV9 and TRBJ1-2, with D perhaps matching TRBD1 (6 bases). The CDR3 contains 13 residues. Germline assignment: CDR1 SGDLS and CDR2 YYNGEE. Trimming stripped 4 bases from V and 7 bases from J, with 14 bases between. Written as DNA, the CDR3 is TGTGCCAGCAGCTCGCAGGGGCTTGGTGGCTACACCTTC. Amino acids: CASSSQGLGGYTF.

In DNA, the CDR3 is TGTGCCAGCAGCTCTACCCGTCGCTCCTACAATGAGCAGTTCTTC. Its protein product is CASSSTRRSYNEQFF. V usage is TRBV7-2 and J usage is TRBJ2-1; D gene uncertain. The CDR3 consists of 15 residues. Germline V lookup: CDR1 SGHTA, CDR2 FQGNSA. Deletions cut 4 bases from V and 0 bases from J, with 10 bases between.

CDR3 residues: CASSQDHTRGYEQFF. The CDR3 DNA reads TGTGCCAGCAGCCAAGATCATACCCGGGGGTATGAGCAGTTCTTC. The chain is built from TRBV4-2 and TRBJ2-1, with a weak D call TRBD2 (6 bases). The germline gives CDR1 LGHNA, CDR2 YNFKEQ. The CDR3 totals 15 residues. Trimming removed 0 bases at V and 8 bases at J, with 14 bases between.